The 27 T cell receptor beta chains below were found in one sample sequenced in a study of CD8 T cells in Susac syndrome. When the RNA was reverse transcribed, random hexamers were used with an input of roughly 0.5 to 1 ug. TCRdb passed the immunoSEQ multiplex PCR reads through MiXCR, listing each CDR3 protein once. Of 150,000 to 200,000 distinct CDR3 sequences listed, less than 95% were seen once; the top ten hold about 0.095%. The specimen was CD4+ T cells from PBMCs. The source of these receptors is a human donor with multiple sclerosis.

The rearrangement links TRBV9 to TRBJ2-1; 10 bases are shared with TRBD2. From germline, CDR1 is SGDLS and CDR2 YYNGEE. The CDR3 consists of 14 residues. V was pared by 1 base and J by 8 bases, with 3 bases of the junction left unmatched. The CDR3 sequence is CASSVTSGIDEQFF. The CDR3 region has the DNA TGTGCCAGCAGCGTAACTAGCGGGATCGATGAGCAGTTCTTC.

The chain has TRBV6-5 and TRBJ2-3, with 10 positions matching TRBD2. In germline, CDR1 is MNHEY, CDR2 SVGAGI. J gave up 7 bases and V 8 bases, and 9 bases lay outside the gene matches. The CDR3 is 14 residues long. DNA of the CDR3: TGTGCCAGCCGCGGCAAGCGGGGGGGCTATACGCAGTATTTT. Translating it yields CASRGKRGGYTQYF.

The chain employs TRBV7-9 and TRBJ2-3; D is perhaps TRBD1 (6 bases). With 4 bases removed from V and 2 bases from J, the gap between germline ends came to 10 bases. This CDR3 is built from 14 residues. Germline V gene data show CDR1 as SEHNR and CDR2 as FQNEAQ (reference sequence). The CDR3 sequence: CASSSGQFTDTQYF. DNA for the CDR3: TGTGCCAGCAGCTCAGGACAGTTCACAGATACGCAGTATTTT. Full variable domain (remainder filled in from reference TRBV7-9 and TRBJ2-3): DTGVSQNPRHKITKRGQNVTFRCDPISEHNRLYWYRQTLGQGPEFLTYFQNEAQLEKSRLLSDRFSAERPKGSFSTLEIQRTEQGDSAMYLCASSSGQFTDTQYFGPGTRLTVL.

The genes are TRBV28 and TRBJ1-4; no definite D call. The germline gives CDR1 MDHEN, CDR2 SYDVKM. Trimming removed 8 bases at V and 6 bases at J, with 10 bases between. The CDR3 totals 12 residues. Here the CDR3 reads CASSTSYEKLFF. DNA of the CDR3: TGTGCCAGCTCAACATCGTATGAAAAACTGTTTTTT.

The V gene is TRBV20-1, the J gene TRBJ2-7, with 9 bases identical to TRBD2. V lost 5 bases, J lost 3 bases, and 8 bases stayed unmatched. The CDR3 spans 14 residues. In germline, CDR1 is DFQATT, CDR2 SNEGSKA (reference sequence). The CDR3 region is CSAGIAGVDYEQYF. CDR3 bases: TGCAGTGCTGGAATAGCGGGAGTGGACTACGAGCAGTACTTC.

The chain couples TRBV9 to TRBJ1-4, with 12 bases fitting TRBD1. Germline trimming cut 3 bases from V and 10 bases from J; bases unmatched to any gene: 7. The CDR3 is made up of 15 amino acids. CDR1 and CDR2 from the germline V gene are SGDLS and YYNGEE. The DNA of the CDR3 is TGTGCCAGCAGCGGAGGGACAGGGGGCCGGGGAAAACTGTTTTTT. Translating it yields CASSGGTGGRGKLFF.

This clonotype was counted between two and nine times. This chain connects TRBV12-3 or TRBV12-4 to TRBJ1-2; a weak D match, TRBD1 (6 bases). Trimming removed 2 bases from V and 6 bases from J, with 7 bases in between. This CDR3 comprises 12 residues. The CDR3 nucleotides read TGTGCCAGCAGTTTAACAGGGAATGGCTACACCTTC. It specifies CASSLTGNGYTF.

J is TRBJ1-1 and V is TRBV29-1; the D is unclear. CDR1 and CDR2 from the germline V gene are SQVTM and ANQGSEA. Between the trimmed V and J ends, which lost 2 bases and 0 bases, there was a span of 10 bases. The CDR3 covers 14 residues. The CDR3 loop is CSVEKQRVNTEAFF. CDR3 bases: TGCAGCGTTGAAAAACAAAGGGTGAACACTGAAGCTTTCTTT.

CDR3 in DNA: TGCAGCGTTCGGGGGGGGGTCACTGAAGCTTTCTTT. As protein: CSVRGGVTEAFF. The chain is built from TRBV29-1 and TRBJ1-1, with a possible D match to TRBD1 (5 bases). The CDR3 length is 12 residues. Trimming removed 5 bases from V and 4 bases from J, with 11 bases in between. Germline V gene data show CDR1 as SQVTM and CDR2 as ANQGSEA.

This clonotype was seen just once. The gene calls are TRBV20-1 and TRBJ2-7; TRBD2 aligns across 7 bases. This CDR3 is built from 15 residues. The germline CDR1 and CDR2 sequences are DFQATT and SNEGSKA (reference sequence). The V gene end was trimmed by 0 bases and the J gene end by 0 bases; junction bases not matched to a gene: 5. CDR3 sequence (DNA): TGCAGTGCTAGAGACCCAGCGGGACCCTCCTACGAGCAGTACTTC. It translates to CSARDPAGPSYEQYF.

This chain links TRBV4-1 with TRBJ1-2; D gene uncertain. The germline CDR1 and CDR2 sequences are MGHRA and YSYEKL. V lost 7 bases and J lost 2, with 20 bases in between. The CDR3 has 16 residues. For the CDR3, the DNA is TGCGCCAGCACCACAGTCTCTGGTCCCCTGAACTATGGCTACACCTTC. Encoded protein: CASTTVSGPLNYGYTF.

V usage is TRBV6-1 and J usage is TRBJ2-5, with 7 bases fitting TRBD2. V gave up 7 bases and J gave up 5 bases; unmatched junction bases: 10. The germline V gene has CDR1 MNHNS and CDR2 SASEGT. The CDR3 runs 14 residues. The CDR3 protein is CASTHSGPGETQYF. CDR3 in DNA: TGTGCCAGCACCCATAGCGGGCCCGGGGAGACCCAGTACTTC.

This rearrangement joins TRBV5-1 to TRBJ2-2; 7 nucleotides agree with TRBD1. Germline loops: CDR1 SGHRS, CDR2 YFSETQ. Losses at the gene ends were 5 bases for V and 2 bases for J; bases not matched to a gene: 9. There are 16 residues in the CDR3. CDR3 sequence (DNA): TGCGCCAGCAGGTCCTTTGGGACAGCTAACACCGGGGAGCTGTTTTTT. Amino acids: CASRSFGTANTGELFF. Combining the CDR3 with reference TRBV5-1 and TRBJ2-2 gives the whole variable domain KAGVTQTPRYLIKTRGQQVTLSCSPISGHRSVSWYQQTPGQGLQFLFEYFSETQRNKGNFPGRFSGRQFSNSRSEMNVSTLELGDSALYLCASRSFGTANTGELFFGEGSRLTVL.

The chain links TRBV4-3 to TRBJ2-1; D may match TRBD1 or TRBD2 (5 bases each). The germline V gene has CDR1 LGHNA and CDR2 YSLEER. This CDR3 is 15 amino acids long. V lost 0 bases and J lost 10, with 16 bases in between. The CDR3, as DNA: TGCGCCAGCAGCCAAGAGGGACCGCCATTGGGGGAGCAGTTCTTC. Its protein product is CASSQEGPPLGEQFF.

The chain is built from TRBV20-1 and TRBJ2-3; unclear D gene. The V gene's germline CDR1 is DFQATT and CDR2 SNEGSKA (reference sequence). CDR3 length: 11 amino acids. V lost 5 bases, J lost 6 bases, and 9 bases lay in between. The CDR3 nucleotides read TGCAGTGCTCCAGAACTGGATACGCAGTATTTT. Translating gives CSAPELDTQYF.

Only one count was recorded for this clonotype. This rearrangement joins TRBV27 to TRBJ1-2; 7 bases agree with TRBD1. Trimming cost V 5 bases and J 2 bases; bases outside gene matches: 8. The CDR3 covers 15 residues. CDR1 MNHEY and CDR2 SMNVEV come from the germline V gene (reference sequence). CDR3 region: CASSNYLTGNYGYTF. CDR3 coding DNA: TGTGCCAGCAGTAACTACCTGACAGGGAACTATGGCTACACCTTC.

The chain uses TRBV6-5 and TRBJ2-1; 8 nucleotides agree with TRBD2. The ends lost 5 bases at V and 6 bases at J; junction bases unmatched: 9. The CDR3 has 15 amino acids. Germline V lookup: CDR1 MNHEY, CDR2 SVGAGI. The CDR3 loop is CASSTRQLAVNEQFF. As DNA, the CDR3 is TGTGCCAGCAGTACCCGTCAACTAGCGGTCAATGAGCAGTTCTTC.

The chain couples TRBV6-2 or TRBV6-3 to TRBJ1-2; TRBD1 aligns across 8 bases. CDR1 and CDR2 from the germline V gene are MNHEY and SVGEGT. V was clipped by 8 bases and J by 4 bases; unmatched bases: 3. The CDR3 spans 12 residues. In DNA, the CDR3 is TGTGCCAGCGCAGGGGGCCGCTATGGCTACACCTTC. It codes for CASAGGRYGYTF.

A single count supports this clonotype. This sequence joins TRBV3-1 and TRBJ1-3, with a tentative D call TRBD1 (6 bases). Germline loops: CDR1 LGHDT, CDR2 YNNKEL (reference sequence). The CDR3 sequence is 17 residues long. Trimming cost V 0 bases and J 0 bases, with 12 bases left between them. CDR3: CASSQDPGQISGNTIYF. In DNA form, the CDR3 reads TGTGCCAGCAGCCAAGACCCCGGACAGATCTCTGGAAACACCATATATTTT.

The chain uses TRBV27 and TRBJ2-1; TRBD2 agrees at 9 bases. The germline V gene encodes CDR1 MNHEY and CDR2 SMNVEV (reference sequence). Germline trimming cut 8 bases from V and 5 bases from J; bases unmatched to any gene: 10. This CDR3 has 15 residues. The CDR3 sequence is CASEHRAGGHNEQFF. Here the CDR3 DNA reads TGTGCCAGCGAACATCGAGCGGGAGGCCACAATGAGCAGTTCTTC.

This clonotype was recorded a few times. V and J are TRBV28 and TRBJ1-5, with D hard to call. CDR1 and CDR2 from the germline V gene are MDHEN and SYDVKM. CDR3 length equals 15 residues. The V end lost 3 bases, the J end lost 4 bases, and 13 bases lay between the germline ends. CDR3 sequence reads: CASSFWGSRNQPQHF. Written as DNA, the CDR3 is TGTGCCAGCAGTTTTTGGGGATCACGGAATCAGCCCCAGCATTTT.

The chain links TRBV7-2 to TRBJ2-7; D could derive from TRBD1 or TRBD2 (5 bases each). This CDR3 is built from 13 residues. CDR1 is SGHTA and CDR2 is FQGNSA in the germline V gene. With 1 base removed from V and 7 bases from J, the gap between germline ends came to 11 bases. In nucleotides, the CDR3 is TGTGCCAGCAGCTTAGGTGGGACCCCAGAGCAGTACTTC. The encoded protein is CASSLGGTPEQYF.

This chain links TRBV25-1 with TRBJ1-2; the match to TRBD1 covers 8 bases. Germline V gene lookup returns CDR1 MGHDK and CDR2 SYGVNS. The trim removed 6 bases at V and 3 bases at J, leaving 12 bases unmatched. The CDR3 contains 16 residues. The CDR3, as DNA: TGTGCCAGCAGCTCAATTACAGGGGGGAGTGACTATGGCTACACCTTC. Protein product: CASSSITGGSDYGYTF.

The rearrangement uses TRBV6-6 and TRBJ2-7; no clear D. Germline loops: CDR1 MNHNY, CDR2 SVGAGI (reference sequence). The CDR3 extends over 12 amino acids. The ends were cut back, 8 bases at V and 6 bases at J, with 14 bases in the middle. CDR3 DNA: TGTGCCAGCGGAAGTGGCGCCGGCGAGCAGTACTTC. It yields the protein CASGSGAGEQYF.

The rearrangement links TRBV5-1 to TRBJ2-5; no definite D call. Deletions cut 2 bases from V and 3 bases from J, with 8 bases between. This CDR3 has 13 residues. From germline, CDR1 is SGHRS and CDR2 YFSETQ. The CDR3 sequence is CASSFDPKETQYF. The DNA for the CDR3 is TGCGCCAGCAGCTTTGACCCTAAAGAGACCCAGTACTTC.

CDR3 sequence reads: CASSPSPRREQFF. DNA for the CDR3: TGTGCCAGCAGCCCTTCACCTAGAAGAGAGCAGTTCTTC. The J gene is TRBJ2-1, the V gene TRBV7-9; no definite D call. Trimming left V 5 bases short and J 10 bases short, with 15 bases between. This CDR3 spans 13 amino acids. Germline CDR1 reads SEHNR; CDR2 reads FQNEAQ (reference sequence).

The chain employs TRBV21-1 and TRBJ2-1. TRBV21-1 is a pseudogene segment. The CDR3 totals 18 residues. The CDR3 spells CARPWRQKGKIPTNEQFF. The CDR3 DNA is TGTGCCAGGCCTTGGAGACAAAAAGGGAAAATACCAACTAATGAGCAGTTCTTC.